This TCR beta chain was identified during a study of blood T cell repertoires in COVID-19. The CDR3 runs 15 residues. Germline-derived CDR1 and CDR2 are LGHDT and YNNKEL (reference sequence). The J segment lost 3 bases and the V segment lost 4 bases, leaving 3 bases of the junction unmatched. The assay was immunoSEQ multiplex PCR, and TCRdb's table has in-frame clones only and misses some. The sample holds 120,000 to 150,000 clones, 65% to 90% seen once. Sequencing was done on a sample of peripheral blood. J is TRBJ1-6 and V is TRBV3-1 (or the pseudogene TRBV3-2); 7 bases fit TRBD1. The clonotype was recovered from a woman aged 45-60 years in a cohort sampled during active or convalescent COVID-19. The DNA for the CDR3 is TGTGCCAGCAGCCCTAGGGACAGCTATAATTCACCCCTCCACTTT. This gives the protein CASSPRDSYNSPLHF.